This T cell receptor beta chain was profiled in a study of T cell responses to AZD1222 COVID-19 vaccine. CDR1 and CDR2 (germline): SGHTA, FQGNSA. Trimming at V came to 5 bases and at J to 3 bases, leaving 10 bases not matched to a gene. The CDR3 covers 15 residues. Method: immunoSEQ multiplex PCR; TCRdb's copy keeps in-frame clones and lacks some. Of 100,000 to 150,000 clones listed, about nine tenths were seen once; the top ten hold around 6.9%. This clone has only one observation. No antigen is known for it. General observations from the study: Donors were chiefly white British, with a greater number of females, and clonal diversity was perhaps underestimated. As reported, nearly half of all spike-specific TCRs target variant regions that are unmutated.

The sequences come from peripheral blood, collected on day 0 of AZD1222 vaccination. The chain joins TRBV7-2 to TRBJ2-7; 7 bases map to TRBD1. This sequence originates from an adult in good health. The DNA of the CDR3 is TGTGCCAGCAGCCCGGCCTGGGGACAGATCTACGAGCAGTACTTC. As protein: CASSPAWGQIYEQYF. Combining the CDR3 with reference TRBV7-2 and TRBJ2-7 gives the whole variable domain GAGVSQSPSNKVTEKGKDVELRCDPISGHTALYWYRQSLGQGLEFLIYFQGNSAPDKSGLPSDRFSAERTGGSVSTLTIQRTQQEDSAVYLCASSPAWGQIYEQYFGPGTRLTVT.